Listed below are T cell receptor beta chains from one sample, sequenced in a study of T cells in Graves' hyperthyroidism and ophthalmopathy. TCRdb re-called the multiplex PCR reads with MiXCR, one entry per CDR3 protein. The sample has around 370,000 distinct CDR3 sequences; approximately 17% are singletons. The source material was blood. These TCRs come from a man between 18 and 29 years old with Graves' ophthalmopathy. Both conserved end residues are part of each CDR3. The D gene is left open where the match is weak. Clone size is stated in some rows and not others, as once, few, many or a class when expanded.

d_gene | abundance | j_gene | v_gene | CDR3nt | CDR3aa
TRBD1 | few | TRBJ1-3 | TRBV28 | TGTGCCAGCAGTCAGGGGGTGGAAGGAAACACCATATATTTT | CASSQGVEGNTIYF
TRBD1 | few | TRBJ1-6 | TRBV2 | TGTGCCAGCAGCGCCTCGGGACAGGGGGGTTCACCCCTCCACTTT | CASSASGQGGSPLHF
. | . | TRBJ2-5 | TRBV18 | TGTGCCAGCTCACCACCAACCCCACAGCAAGTCCAAGAGACCCAGTACTTC | CASSPPTPQQVQETQYF
. | many | TRBJ1-2 | TRBV29-1 | TGCAGCGTAGACCGGACAGTCAGCTACACCTTC | CSVDRTVSYTF
. | . | TRBJ2-7 | TRBV28 | TGTGCCAGCAGCCAACGGCAGGGCCGATACGAGCAGTACTTC | CASSQRQGRYEQYF
TRBD1 | many | TRBJ1-2 | TRBV20-1 | TGCAGTGCTAGAGATCTAGGGACAGGGCGGGGCTACACCTTC | CSARDLGTGRGYTF
. | . | TRBJ1-2 | TRBV6-2/TRBV6-3 | TGTGCCAGCAGTTACAGGGGACCCAACTATGGCTACACCTTC | CASSYRGPNYGYTF
. | . | TRBJ1-1 | TRBV6-1 | TGTGCCAGCAGCCAGGGTACGGCTTTCTTT | CASSQGTAFF
. | medium-sized | TRBJ2-7 | TRBV28 | TGTGCCAGCAGCCCCCCCAGGGGCTCCTCCTACGAGCAGTACTTC | CASSPPRGSSYEQYF
TRBD1 | many | TRBJ1-1 | TRBV3-1 | TGTGCCAGCAGCCAACCTCCGGGACAGAGTGAAGCTTTCTTT | CASSQPPGQSEAFF
TRBD1 | many | TRBJ2-3 | TRBV5-1 | TGCGCCAGCAGCATGGGACAGGACACAGATACGCAGTATTTT | CASSMGQDTDTQYF
. | many | TRBJ2-3 | TRBV7-9 | TGTGCCAGCAGCGCGGGGTTCATAGGCACAGATACGCAGTATTTT | CASSAGFIGTDTQYF
TRBD1 | many | TRBJ1-6 | TRBV27 | TGTGCCAGCAGTTTTTCCTCCCGGGACAGGGGGAGATCACCCCTCCACTTT | CASSFSSRDRGRSPLHF
. | . | TRBJ2-6 | TRBV7-3 | TGTGCCAGCAGTCGGGTCCCTGGGGCCAACGTCCTGACTTTC | CASSRVPGANVLTF
. | many | TRBJ1-1 | TRBV12-3/TRBV12-4 | TGTGCCAGCAGTTCCGGGGAACGCACTGAAGCTTTCTTT | CASSSGERTEAFF
. | many | TRBJ1-1 | TRBV15 | TGTGCCACCAGCAGAGGACAAACCAACACTGAAGCTTTCTTT | CATSRGQTNTEAFF
TRBD1 | many | TRBJ2-7 | TRBV12-3/TRBV12-4 | TGTGCCAGCAGGCCCGGCGGGGGACAGGGGACACACTTC | CASRPGGGQGTHF
. | . | TRBJ2-1 | TRBV10-3 | TGTGCCATCAGTGTCTTGGATAGCGTGGGTCCCTACAATGAGCAGTTCTTC | CAISVLDSVGPYNEQFF
. | many | TRBJ2-7 | TRBV20-1 | TGCAGTGCCCAAGACAGCAGCTCCTACGAGCAGTACTTC | CSAQDSSSYEQYF
. | many | TRBJ2-3 | TRBV16 | TGTGCCAGCAGCCCCCGTGGGCCGAAGAATACGCAGTATTTT | CASSPRGPKNTQYF
. | once | TRBJ1-1 | TRBV2 | TGTGCCAGCAGTGGGGCAACGAACACTGAAGCTTTCTTT | CASSGATNTEAFF
. | many | TRBJ2-1 | TRBV7-3 | TGTGCCAGCAGCCCGGGACTGTCCTACAATGAGCAGTTCTTC | CASSPGLSYNEQFF
TRBD1 | few | TRBJ2-1 | TRBV2 | TGTGCCAGCAGCGCCCACCGGGACAGGGGGCTTTATCGGAATGAGCAGTTCTTC | CASSAHRDRGLYRNEQFF
TRBD1 | many | TRBJ1-5 | TRBV20-1 | TGCAGTGTCCCGATCCCGGGACAGGGCGTCAATCAGCCCCAGCATTTT | CSVPIPGQGVNQPQHF